This T cell receptor (beta chain) was observed in a study of T cell changes during pregnancy in multiple sclerosis. This CDR3 region has 16 residues. In germline, CDR1 is SGHVS, CDR2 FQNEAQ. Deletions cut 5 bases from V and 8 bases from J, with 22 bases between. Here immunoSEQ multiplex PCR was the method, and the copy in TCRdb shows in-frame clones only, minus some. Of approximately 93,000 clones in the sample, approximately 89% were seen once. The receptor was isolated from a female donor with multiple sclerosis, enrolled in a pregnancy study. Specimen: peripheral blood, collected before pregnancy. The J gene is TRBJ2-1, the V gene TRBV7-8, with a weak D call TRBD1 (7 bases). The CDR3 nucleotides read TGTGCCAGCAGCAGAGGGCGGGCAGGGGGAGGAGATGAGCAGTTCTTC. Translation gives CASSRGRAGGGDEQFF.